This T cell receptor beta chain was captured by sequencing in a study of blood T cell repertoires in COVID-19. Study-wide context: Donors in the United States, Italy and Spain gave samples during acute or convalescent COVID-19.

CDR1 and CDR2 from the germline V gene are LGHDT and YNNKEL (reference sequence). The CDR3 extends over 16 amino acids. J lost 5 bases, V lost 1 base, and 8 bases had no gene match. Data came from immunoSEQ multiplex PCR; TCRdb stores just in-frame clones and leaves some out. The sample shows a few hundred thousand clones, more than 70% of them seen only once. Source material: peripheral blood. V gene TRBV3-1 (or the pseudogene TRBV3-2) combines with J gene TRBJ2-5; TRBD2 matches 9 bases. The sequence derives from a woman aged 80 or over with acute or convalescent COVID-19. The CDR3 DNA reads TGTGCCAGCAGCCAAGCAGGCGCGGGGGGGCGGGAGACCCAGTACTTC. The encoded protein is CASSQAGAGGRETQYF.